This TCR beta chain stems from a study of shared clonotypes between healthy human individuals (dated by TCRdb to the early 2020s). Broadly, across the study: The cohort comprised two women and a few men aged 18 to 49 years. For each donor, three plates each were used for CD4 naive and CD4 memory, two plates were used for CD8 naive, and one plate was used for CD8 memory. To estimate repertoire size and how much clonotypes are shared between individuals, the study performed deep sequencing of blood TCR repertoires from a few healthy adults. To increase sequencing depth and limit assay-specific biases, TCR repertoire library preparation and sequencing were carried out by different laboratories using diverse techniques. Between about 0.8 and 9 billion PBMCs per donor were obtained by leukapheresis. Results and caveats for the whole study, not just this receptor: Naive subsets generally had larger estimated clonotype richness than memory subsets did. Sharing across a few donors was observed for about 4.8% of naive CD4, 3% to 3.5% of naive CD8, roughly 2.4% of memory CD4, and about 0.4% of memory CD8 clonotypes. Incomplete sequencing was indicated by rarefaction of sorted-subset datasets, despite the large sequencing depth. The genetic and exposure-history diversity represented was limited by the small number of donors. Clonotypes shared by all four sorted-subset donors showed higher generation probabilities than non-shared clonotypes. Sampling was restricted to blood, and TCR repertoires in tissue are likely to differ from TCR repertoires in blood. Pairwise subsampling led to the expectation that sequencing depth would affect the degree of clonotype sharing among donors.

Using the deep immunoSEQ assay, TCR CDR3 regions were amplified from genomic DNA by multiplex PCR. Extracted genomic DNA from each cell subset was distributed evenly across all wells of several immunoSEQ 96-well plates, and each plate was treated as a replicate. For sorted subsets, around 200 ng genomic DNA, equal to tens of thousands of T cell genomes, was loaded into each replicate PCR. Purified libraries were quantified with a Qubit 3.0 fluorometer, sized on a Bioanalyzer 2100, and re-quantified with the KAPA Library Quantification kit. Each immunoSEQ 96-well plate was sequenced on its own single-read 150-cycle Illumina NextSeq 550 flow cell. As for the authors' bioinformatics: Because the immunoSEQ output included only junctional sequences and no quality scores, the filtering could not be the same as the filtering used for full-length reads. Sequences were annotated with PyIR, a Python wrapper for IgBLAST v1.9, using IMGT germline references to assign V/J genes and CDR3. Reads were removed for weak V/J assignments (E-value above 1e-6), missing CDR3, stop codons, out-of-frame junctions, or ambiguous translated residues. V3J clonotypes were defined as sequences sharing the same inferred V gene, J gene, and CDR3 amino acid sequence. Percentage overlap between repertoires was calculated by dividing the number of shared unique clonotypes by the size of the smaller repertoire. Repertoire richness was assessed with RTK rarefaction, the Chao1 estimator, and Recon v2.1 estimates of unobserved clonotypes. Generation probabilities for all TCRbeta clonotypes obtained by the gDNA method from a handful of donors were computed using OLGA. The table comes from immuneACCESS by way of TCRdb, which keeps in-frame sequences with V and J called. Part of the clones is missing from these tables; in studies checked, under half for an unresolved V gene and the rest for unknown reasons. Clone size and V and J calls were adopted from that table, with D and trimming inferred from the DNA. The sample table contains around 2,100,000 clones; only one count was recorded for roughly 95% of them. 1% to 1.5% of the sample goes to the ten largest clones.

Including cysteine and phenylalanine, the CDR3 has 13 amino acids. The kept DNA is CDR3 alone, 39 bases in frame from the first base. The germline V and J ends show losses of 8 bases and 5 bases respectively, and no gene match explains 8 bases of the junction. Sequences SNHLY (CDR1) and FYNNEI (CDR2) are obtained from the germline V gene. Of note for this clone: Its cognate antigen has yet to be identified. No base quality values were provided; no much bigger clone lies one nucleotide off.

CD8 naive samples were CD45RO-negative cells positively selected for CCR7, giving a CD45RA+CCR7+ population that excluded TemRA cells. The donors were healthy, HIV-negative adults with no recently reported acute infections or vaccinations. Only Caucasian adults living in Nashville, Tennessee, USA were represented among the donors. Blood was obtained by leukapheresis, after which PBMCs were separated by Ficoll-Histopaque density gradient centrifugation and cryopreserved in liquid nitrogen vapor phase. Purity and quantity of every magnetically sorted T cell population were checked by analytical flow cytometry. Each sorted fraction had its genomic DNA isolated and then quantified by UV absorbance on a Nanodrop 2000c.

Material: naive CD8+ T cells sorted from blood. Explained via the paper, the cell subset or site label denotes: CD45RA+CCR7+. The clonotype comes from a man between 18 and 35 years old in good health. The chain is assembled from TRBV2 and TRBJ1-2; 7 junctional bases match TRBD1. The CDR3 loop reads CASSGTEEYGYTF. The DNA sequence is TGTGCCAGCTCCGGGACAGAGGAGTATGGCTACACCTTC.